This record covers a single T cell receptor (beta chain). Germline V CDR1 and CDR2: LNHDA, SQIVND (reference sequence). This CDR3 contains 14 residues. Trimming cost V 3 bases and J 4 bases; bases outside gene matches: 3. Clones were read by immunoSEQ multiplex PCR, and TCRdb kept only the in-frame ones, dropping some. The sample includes about 25,000 clones, over 75% of them seen just once. The entry originates in a study of blood T cell repertoires in COVID-19. Study-wide context: The study drew acute and convalescent COVID-19 samples from the United States, Italy and Spain.

The sample was peripheral blood. The chain recombines TRBV19 with TRBJ2-5, with 9 bases lining up with TRBD1. The source is a man aged 45-60 years with active COVID-19. The CDR3 loop reads CASSMGQGIETQYF. DNA for the CDR3: TGTGCCAGTAGTATGGGACAGGGTATAGAGACCCAGTACTTC.